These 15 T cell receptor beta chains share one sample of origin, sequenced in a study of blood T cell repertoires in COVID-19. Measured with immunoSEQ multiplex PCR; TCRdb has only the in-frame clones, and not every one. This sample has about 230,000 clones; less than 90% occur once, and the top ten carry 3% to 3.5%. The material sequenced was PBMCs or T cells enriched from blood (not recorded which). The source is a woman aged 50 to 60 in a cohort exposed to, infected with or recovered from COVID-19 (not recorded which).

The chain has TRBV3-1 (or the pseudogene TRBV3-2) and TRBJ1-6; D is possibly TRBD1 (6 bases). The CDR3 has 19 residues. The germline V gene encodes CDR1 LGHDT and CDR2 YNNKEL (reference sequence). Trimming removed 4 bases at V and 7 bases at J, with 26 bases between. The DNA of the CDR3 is TGTGCCAGCAGCCCTCAACAGGGTTGGAGTTTTCAGGCGAATTCACCCCTCCACTTT. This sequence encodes CASSPQQGWSFQANSPLHF.

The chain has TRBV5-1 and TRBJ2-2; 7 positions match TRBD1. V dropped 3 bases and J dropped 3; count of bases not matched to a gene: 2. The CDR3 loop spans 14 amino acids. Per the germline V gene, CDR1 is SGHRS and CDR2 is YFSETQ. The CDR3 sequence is CASSSGTDTGELFF. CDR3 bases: TGCGCCAGCAGCTCGGGGACAGACACCGGGGAGCTGTTTTTT.

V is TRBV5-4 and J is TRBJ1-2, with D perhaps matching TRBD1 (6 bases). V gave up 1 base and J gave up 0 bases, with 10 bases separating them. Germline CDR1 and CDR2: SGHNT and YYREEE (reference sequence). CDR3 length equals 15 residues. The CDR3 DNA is TGTGCCAGCAGCTTGCCCAGGGGACCTAACTATGGCTACACCTTC. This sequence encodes CASSLPRGPNYGYTF.

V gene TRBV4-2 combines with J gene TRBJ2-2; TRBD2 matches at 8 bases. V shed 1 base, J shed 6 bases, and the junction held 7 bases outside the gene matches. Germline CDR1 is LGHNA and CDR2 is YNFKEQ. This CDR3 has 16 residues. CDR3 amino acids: CASSQGGLVSAGELFF. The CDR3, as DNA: TGTGCCAGCAGCCAAGGGGGACTAGTTAGCGCCGGGGAGCTGTTTTTT.

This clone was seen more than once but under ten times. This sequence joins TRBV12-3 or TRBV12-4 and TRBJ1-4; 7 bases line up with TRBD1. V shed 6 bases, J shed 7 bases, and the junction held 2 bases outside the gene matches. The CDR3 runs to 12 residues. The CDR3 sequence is CASSSGGEKLFF. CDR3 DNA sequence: TGTGCCAGCAGCTCAGGGGGTGAAAAACTGTTTTTT.

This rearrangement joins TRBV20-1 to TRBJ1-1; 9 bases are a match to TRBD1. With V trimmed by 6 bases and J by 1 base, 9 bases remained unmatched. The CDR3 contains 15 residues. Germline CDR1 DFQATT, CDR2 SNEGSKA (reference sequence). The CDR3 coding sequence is TGCAGTGCCAGTACAGGGGGCAAAACGAACACTGAAGCTTTCTTT. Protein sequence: CSASTGGKTNTEAFF.

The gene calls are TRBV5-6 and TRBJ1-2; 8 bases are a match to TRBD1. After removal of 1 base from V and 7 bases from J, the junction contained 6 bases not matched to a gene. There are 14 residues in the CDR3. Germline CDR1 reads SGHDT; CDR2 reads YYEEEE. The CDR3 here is CASSLRQGISGYTF. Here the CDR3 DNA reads TGTGCCAGCAGCTTGCGACAGGGGATCTCTGGCTACACCTTC.

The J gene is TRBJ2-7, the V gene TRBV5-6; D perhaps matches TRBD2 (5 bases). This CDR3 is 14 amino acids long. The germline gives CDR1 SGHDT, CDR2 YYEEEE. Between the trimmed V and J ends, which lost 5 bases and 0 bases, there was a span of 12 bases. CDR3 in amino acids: CASRRGVGSYEQYF. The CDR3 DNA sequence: TGTGCCAGCAGACGGGGTGTAGGCTCCTACGAGCAGTACTTC. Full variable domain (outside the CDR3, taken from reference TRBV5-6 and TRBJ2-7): DAGVTQSPTHLIKTRGQQVTLRCSPKSGHDTVSWYQQALGQGPQFIFQYYEEEERQRGNFPDRFSGHQFPNYSSELNVNALLLGDSALYLCASRRGVGSYEQYFGPGTRLTVT.

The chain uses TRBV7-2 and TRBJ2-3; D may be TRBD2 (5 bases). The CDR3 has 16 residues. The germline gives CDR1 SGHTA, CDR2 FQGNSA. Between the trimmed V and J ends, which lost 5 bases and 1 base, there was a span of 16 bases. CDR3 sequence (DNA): TGTGCCAGCAGCCGGATTAGGACTCCGGGCACAGATACGCAGTATTTT. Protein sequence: CASSRIRTPGTDTQYF. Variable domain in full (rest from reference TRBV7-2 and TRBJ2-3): GAGVSQSPSNKVTEKGKDVELRCDPISGHTALYWYRQSLGQGLEFLIYFQGNSAPDKSGLPSDRFSAERTGGSVSTLTIQRTQQEDSAVYLCASSRIRTPGTDTQYFGPGTRLTVL.

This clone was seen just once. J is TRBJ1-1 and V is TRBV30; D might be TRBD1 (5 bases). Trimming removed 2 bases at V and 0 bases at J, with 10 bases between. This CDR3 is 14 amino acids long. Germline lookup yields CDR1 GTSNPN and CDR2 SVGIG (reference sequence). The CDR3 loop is CAWSSGILNTEAFF. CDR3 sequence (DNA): TGTGCCTGGAGTTCAGGGATTCTGAACACTGAAGCTTTCTTT.

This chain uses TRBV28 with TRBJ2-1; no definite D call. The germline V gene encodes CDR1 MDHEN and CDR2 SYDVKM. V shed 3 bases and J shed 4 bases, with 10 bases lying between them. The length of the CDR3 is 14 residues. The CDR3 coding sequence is TGTGCCAGCAGTTTTGATTCCGGGTACAATGAGCAGTTCTTC. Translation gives CASSFDSGYNEQFF.

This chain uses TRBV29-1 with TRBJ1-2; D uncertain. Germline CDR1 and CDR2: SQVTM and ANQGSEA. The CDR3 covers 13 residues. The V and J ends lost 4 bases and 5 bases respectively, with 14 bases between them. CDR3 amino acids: CSVADSSGYGYTF. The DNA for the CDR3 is TGCAGCGTTGCCGATTCGAGTGGTTATGGCTACACCTTC.

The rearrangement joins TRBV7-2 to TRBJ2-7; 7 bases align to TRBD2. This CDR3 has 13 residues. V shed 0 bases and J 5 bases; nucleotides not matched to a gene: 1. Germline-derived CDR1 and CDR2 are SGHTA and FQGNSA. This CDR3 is CASSLAGRDEQYF. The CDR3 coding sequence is TGTGCCAGCAGCTTAGCAGGGAGGGACGAGCAGTACTTC.

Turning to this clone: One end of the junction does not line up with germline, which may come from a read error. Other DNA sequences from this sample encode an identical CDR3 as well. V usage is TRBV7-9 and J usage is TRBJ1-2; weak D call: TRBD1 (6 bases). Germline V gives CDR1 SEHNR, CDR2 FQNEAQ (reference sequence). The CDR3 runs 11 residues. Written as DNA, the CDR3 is TGTGCCAGCAGCTTCTCTGGGGGCTATACCTTC. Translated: CASSFSGGYTF. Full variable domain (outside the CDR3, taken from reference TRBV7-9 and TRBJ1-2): DTGVSQNPRHKITKRGQNVTFRCDPISEHNRLYWYRQTLGQGPEFLTYFQNEAQLEKSRLLSDRFSAERPKGSFSTLEIQRTEQGDSAMYLCASSFSGGYTFGSGTRLTVV.

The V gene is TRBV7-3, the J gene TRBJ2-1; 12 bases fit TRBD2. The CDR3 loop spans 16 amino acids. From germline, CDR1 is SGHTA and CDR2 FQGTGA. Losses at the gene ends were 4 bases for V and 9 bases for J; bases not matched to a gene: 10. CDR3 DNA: TGTGCCAGCAGCTCGAGGACTAGCGGGGAACGGAGTGAGCAGTTCTTC. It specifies CASSSRTSGERSEQFF.